This entry lists 29 T cell receptor beta chains sequenced from one sample in a study of blood T cell repertoires in COVID-19. The table came from immunoSEQ multiplex PCR; TCRdb's copy has only in-frame clones and leaves some out. The table shows about 410,000 clones, with nearly 90% occurring only once. Sequencing was carried out using PBMCs or T cells enriched from blood (not recorded which). The source of these receptors is a young woman who had recovered from COVID-19.

The chain employs TRBV19 and TRBJ1-1; 8 bases fit TRBD1. Germline V CDR1 and CDR2: LNHDA, SQIVND (reference sequence). The CDR3 runs 13 residues. J lost 4 bases, V lost 7 bases, and 5 bases had no gene match. The DNA for the CDR3 is TGTGCCAGTAAGTCAGGGGGCCTCACTGAAGCTTTCTTT. Protein sequence: CASKSGGLTEAFF.

The chain joins TRBV11-2 to TRBJ2-1; no definite D call. The germline CDR1 and CDR2 sequences are SGHAT and FQNNGV. The CDR3 has 14 amino acids. V was trimmed by 3 bases and J by 0 bases, leaving 6 bases between them. The CDR3 reads CASSFLSSYNEQFF. The CDR3, as DNA: TGTGCCAGCAGCTTCCTAAGCTCCTACAATGAGCAGTTCTTC.

The rearrangement joins TRBV18 to TRBJ1-5, with unresolved D. The V end lost 6 bases, the J end lost 0 bases, and 12 bases lay between the germline ends. This CDR3 is built from 15 residues. Looked up from germline, CDR1 is KGHSH and CDR2 is LQKENI. In nucleotides, the CDR3 is TGTGCCAGCTCCGAGGCTGGGTATAGCAATCAGCCCCAGCATTTT. Translation gives CASSEAGYSNQPQHF.

This chain joins TRBV18 and TRBJ2-1; the D is unclear. The CDR3 extends over 14 amino acids. Per the germline V gene, CDR1 is KGHSH and CDR2 is LQKENI. V dropped 3 bases and J dropped 0 bases, with 6 bases sitting between them. The CDR3 bases are TGTGCCAGCTCACCCCCCAGCTCCTACAATGAGCAGTTCTTC. Translating it yields CASSPPSSYNEQFF.

V usage is TRBV2 and J usage is TRBJ2-1; 10 bases are shared with TRBD2. J lost 8 bases, V lost 11 bases, and 12 bases had no gene match. The V gene's germline CDR1 is SNHLY and CDR2 FYNNEI. The CDR3 has 14 amino acids. The CDR3 protein is CAVQLAGALDEQFF. The CDR3 region has the DNA TGTGCCGTACAGCTAGCGGGAGCCTTAGATGAGCAGTTCTTC.

The chain employs TRBV19 and TRBJ1-4; the match to TRBD1 covers 7 bases. The V gene's germline CDR1 is LNHDA and CDR2 SQIVND (reference sequence). CDR3 size: 13 residues. V lost 10 bases to trimming and J lost 5 bases; unmatched junction nucleotides: 7. The CDR3 sequence: CATQRGLNEKLFF. DNA for the CDR3: TGTGCCACCCAGAGGGGGCTAAATGAAAAACTGTTTTTT.

Comment on this clone: Since no conserved phenylalanine or tryptophan closes the CDR3, a read error is the likely cause. No DNA is shown, since the ends of the CDR3 on it are uncertain; the CDR3 is the one TCRdb lists. The rearrangement uses TRBV2 and TRBJ2-7; TRBD1 was called by the table and not checked on the DNA. Including both end residues, the CDR3 is 14 amino acids long. Germline V gives CDR1 SNHLY, CDR2 FYNNEI. The CDR3 spells CASSFSHRQPRDEL.

V and J are TRBV7-2 and TRBJ2-1; 9 nucleotides agree with TRBD2. There are 14 residues in the CDR3. Germline-derived CDR1 and CDR2 are SGHTA and FQGNSA. Germline trimming cut 1 base from V and 10 bases from J; bases unmatched to any gene: 5. Written as DNA, the CDR3 is TGTGCCAGCAGCTTAGTCCTGCTAGCGGGGGAGCAGTTCTTC. Amino acid sequence: CASSLVLLAGEQFF. Full variable domain (outside the CDR3, taken from reference TRBV7-2 and TRBJ2-1): GAGVSQSPSNKVTEKGKDVELRCDPISGHTALYWYRQSLGQGLEFLIYFQGNSAPDKSGLPSDRFSAERTGGSVSTLTIQRTQQEDSAVYLCASSLVLLAGEQFFGPGTRLTVL.

The chain joins TRBV4-1 to TRBJ1-1; the D gene is possibly TRBD1 (6 bases). Deletions cut 6 bases from V and 1 base from J, with 15 bases between. The CDR3 consists of 15 residues. Germline CDR1 reads MGHRA; CDR2 reads YSYEKL. CDR3 DNA sequence: TGCGCCAGCAGTAGGAATGGGGGGGCGAACACTGAAGCTTTCTTT. Encoded protein: CASSRNGGANTEAFF.

V gene TRBV19 combines with J gene TRBJ2-1; D unclear. Trimming stripped 6 bases from V and 0 bases from J, with 6 bases between. CDR1 is LNHDA and CDR2 is SQIVND in the germline V gene (reference sequence). This CDR3 comprises 13 residues. The CDR3 nucleotides are TGTGCCAGTAGGCGGAGCTCCTACAATGAGCAGTTCTTC. Translated, it gives CASRRSSYNEQFF.

This chain connects TRBV5-1 to TRBJ2-2; possible D gene TRBD1, 6 bases. Germline V gene data show CDR1 as SGHRS and CDR2 as YFSETQ. The V end lost 1 base, the J end lost 0 bases, and 10 bases lay between the germline ends. The CDR3 contains 16 residues. The CDR3 region is CASSLRTAPNTGELFF. CDR3 DNA: TGCGCCAGCAGCTTGAGGACAGCTCCGAACACCGGGGAGCTGTTTTTT.

This rearrangement joins TRBV7-9 to TRBJ1-4; 7 nucleotides match TRBD1. After removal of 5 bases from V and 0 bases from J, the junction contained 3 bases not matched to a gene. The CDR3 is 15 amino acids. Germline CDR1 reads SEHNR; CDR2 reads FQNEAQ (reference sequence). CDR3 sequence (DNA): TGTGCCAGCAGCAGGGACAGAACAACTAATGAAAAACTGTTTTTT. This encodes CASSRDRTTNEKLFF.

The gene calls are TRBV2 and TRBJ2-1, with D perhaps TRBD1 (5 bases). This CDR3 has 15 amino acids. Between the trimmed V and J ends, which lost 2 bases and 11 bases, there was a span of 19 bases. Germline V gene sequence: CDR1 SNHLY, CDR2 FYNNEI. Here the CDR3 reads CASSEREFGASKQFF. The CDR3 DNA sequence: TGTGCCAGCAGTGAAAGAGAGTTTGGGGCAAGTAAGCAGTTCTTC.

The V call is TRBV19, the J call TRBJ1-5; 7 nucleotides align to TRBD1. Germline values: CDR1 LNHDA, CDR2 SQIVND (reference sequence). The V gene end was trimmed by 6 bases and the J gene end by 3 bases; junction bases not matched to a gene: 5. This CDR3 has 14 amino acids. The CDR3 DNA reads TGTGCCAGTAGAAAGACAGGGATCAATCAGCCCCAGCATTTT. This sequence encodes CASRKTGINQPQHF. The variable domain in full, completed from reference TRBV19 and TRBJ1-5, reads DGGITQSPKYLFRKEGQNVTLSCEQNLNHDAMYWYRQDPGQGLRLIYYSQIVNDFQKGDIAEGYSVSREKKESFPLTVTSAQKNPTAFYLCASRKTGINQPQHFGDGTRLSIL.

V gene TRBV28 combines with J gene TRBJ2-1; 11 bases fit TRBD2. With V trimmed by 2 bases and J by 5 bases, 5 bases remained unmatched. This CDR3 region has 16 residues. Germline V gene data show CDR1 as MDHEN and CDR2 as SYDVKM. The CDR3 is CASSLQTSGVDNEQFF. CDR3 nucleotides: TGTGCCAGCAGTTTACAGACTAGCGGGGTTGACAATGAGCAGTTCTTC. The full variable domain, completed using reference TRBV28 and TRBJ2-1, is DVKVTQSSRYLVKRTGEKVFLECVQDMDHENMFWYRQDPGLGLRLIYFSYDVKMKEKGDIPEGYSVSREKKERFSLILESASTNQTSMYLCASSLQTSGVDNEQFFGPGTRLTVL.

The chain employs TRBV28 and TRBJ1-5; D is unclear. CDR1 and CDR2 from the germline V gene are MDHEN and SYDVKM. The ends were cut back, 6 bases at V and 0 bases at J, with 18 bases in the middle. CDR3 length equals 17 residues. The CDR3 region is CASSLKDSSYSNQPQHF. DNA for the CDR3: TGTGCCAGCAGCCTGAAGGACTCCAGTTATAGCAATCAGCCCCAGCATTTT. Full variable domain (outside the CDR3, taken from reference TRBV28 and TRBJ1-5): DVKVTQSSRYLVKRTGEKVFLECVQDMDHENMFWYRQDPGLGLRLIYFSYDVKMKEKGDIPEGYSVSREKKERFSLILESASTNQTSMYLCASSLKDSSYSNQPQHFGDGTRLSIL.

The genes are TRBV12-3 or TRBV12-4 and TRBJ1-1; D possibly corresponds to TRBD1 (6 bases). V lost 3 bases and J lost 8, with 10 bases in between. This CDR3 contains 12 residues. CDR3 protein: CASSFSDREAFF. Written as DNA, the CDR3 is TGTGCCAGCAGTTTCTCGGACAGAGAAGCTTTCTTT.

CDR3 coding DNA: TGTGCCAGCAGCTTAGTGGGCAGGGGAAGCACTGAAGCTTTCTTT. Amino acid sequence: CASSLVGRGSTEAFF. The rearrangement joins TRBV11-1 to TRBJ1-1; D might be TRBD1 (6 bases). V lost 1 base and J 4 bases, leaving 13 bases between the germline ends. The CDR3 runs to 15 residues. Per germline, CDR1 SGHAT and CDR2 FQDESV (reference sequence).

This clone was counted once. The rearrangement joins TRBV7-9 to TRBJ1-1; a weak D match, TRBD1 (5 bases). Per the germline V gene, CDR1 is SEHNR and CDR2 is FQNEAQ (reference sequence). The V gene lost 3 bases and the J gene lost 8 bases, with 10 bases spanning the gap. The CDR3 extends over 12 amino acids. Here the CDR3 reads CASSLADSEAFF. CDR3 nucleotide sequence: TGTGCCAGCAGCTTGGCCGACAGCGAAGCTTTCTTT.

In this sample, this clone turned up once. The chain is built from TRBV5-1 and TRBJ2-7; D possibly corresponds to TRBD1 (6 bases). Deletions cut 0 bases from V and 2 bases from J, with 9 bases between. This CDR3 has 14 amino acids. The germline V gene encodes CDR1 SGHRS and CDR2 YFSETQ. Here the CDR3 reads CASSLGTVAYEQYF. DNA for the CDR3: TGCGCCAGCAGCTTGGGGACAGTTGCCTACGAGCAGTACTTC.

The chain links TRBV28 to TRBJ1-6; D not certain. V lost 10 bases and J 6 bases, leaving 13 bases between the germline ends. The CDR3 length is 13 residues. From germline, CDR1 is MDHEN and CDR2 SYDVKM. The CDR3 bases are TGTGCCACACAGACCGATTCTAATTCACCCCTCCACTTT. It codes for CATQTDSNSPLHF.

The chain combines TRBV2 with TRBJ2-5, with 10 bases lining up with TRBD2. This CDR3 comprises 16 residues. Germline CDR1 SNHLY, CDR2 FYNNEI. V gave up 1 base and J gave up 4 bases; unmatched junction bases: 6. For the CDR3, the DNA is TGTGCCAGCAGTGAAGGGCTAGCGGGAGCCGGAGAGACCCAGTACTTC. Translated: CASSEGLAGAGETQYF.

This chain connects TRBV7-6 to TRBJ2-5, with 9 bases fitting TRBD2. The CDR3 has 15 amino acids. Germline V gene sequence: CDR1 SGHVS, CDR2 FNYEAQ. The V and J ends lost 5 bases and 5 bases, in that order; junction bases with no gene match: 9. In DNA, the CDR3 is TGTGCCAGCAGCGCGGCCGGGACTAGCTCCGAGACCCAGTACTTC. Translated: CASSAAGTSSETQYF.

The chain combines TRBV10-1 with TRBJ1-4; D might be TRBD1 (6 bases). The CDR3 extends over 16 amino acids. Trimming took 2 bases from V and 8 from J, leaving 18 bases between them. The germline CDR1 and CDR2 sequences are WNHNN and SYGVQD (reference sequence). The CDR3 protein is CASSETRSGGIEKLFF. In DNA form, the CDR3 reads TGCGCCAGCAGTGAGACGCGATCGGGGGGCATCGAAAAACTGTTTTTT.

The chain employs TRBV6-1 and TRBJ2-1; unclear D gene. CDR3 length: 16 amino acids. Per germline, CDR1 MNHNS and CDR2 SASEGT. Trimming left V 1 base short and J 5 bases short, with 15 bases between. The CDR3 nucleotides are TGTGCCAGCAGTGAAGAACCGATACAGCCCAACAATGAGCAGTTCTTC. Encoded protein: CASSEEPIQPNNEQFF.

The chain combines TRBV9 with TRBJ1-1; D is perhaps TRBD1 (5 bases). The CDR3 is made up of 14 amino acids. CDR1 is SGDLS and CDR2 is YYNGEE in the germline V gene. V was trimmed by 7 bases and J by 4 bases, leaving 17 bases between them. The CDR3 nucleotides read TGTGCCAGCTCCTCCGGGGGGATAAGCACTGAAGCTTTCTTT. It codes for CASSSGGISTEAFF.

The rearrangement joins TRBV19 to TRBJ1-5, with TRBD1 matching over 8 bases. After removal of 5 bases from V and 6 bases from J, the junction contained 21 bases not matched to a gene. The CDR3 loop spans 19 amino acids. The germline gives CDR1 LNHDA, CDR2 SQIVND (reference sequence). CDR3 in DNA: TGTGCCAGTAGTCCCCCTTGGGGGACAGGTGGGTTATTGCGTCAGCCCCAGCATTTT. It specifies CASSPPWGTGGLLRQPQHF.

This rearrangement joins TRBV7-8 to TRBJ1-4; TRBD1 is a possible D gene (5 bases). V was clipped by 5 bases and J by 8 bases, with 18 bases between them. The CDR3 has 15 amino acids. Per germline, CDR1 SGHVS and CDR2 FQNEAQ. The CDR3 DNA reads as TGTGCCAGCAGCACGGGAGCGGGGGGAGACGAAAAACTGTTTTTT. It yields the protein CASSTGAGGDEKLFF.

The rearrangement joins TRBV10-3 to TRBJ2-3; the D gene is possibly TRBD2 (5 bases). Germline V gives CDR1 ENHRY, CDR2 SYGVKD. CDR3 length equals 15 residues. V lost 0 bases, J lost 4 bases, and 11 bases lay in between. Here the CDR3 DNA reads TGTGCCATCAGTGAGTCGGGGTCGGGGTCAGATACGCAGTATTTT. It translates to CAISESGSGSDTQYF.